This is a list of T cell receptor beta chains from one sample in a study of blood T cell repertoires in COVID-19. Repertoires were generated with immunoSEQ multiplex PCR, while TCRdb's copy carries only in-frame clones and drops some. The data show 250,000 or so clones, 70% to 90% seen once. The sample was PBMCs or T cells enriched from blood (not recorded which). The receptors here all came from a woman in her forties or fifties who had recovered from COVID-19. Both conserved end residues are part of each CDR3. Fields, in order: clone size, J gene, V gene, D gene, CDR3 DNA, CDR3 protein. The D gene is left open where the match is weak. The listing skips clone size in some rows; elsewhere it reads once, few, many or a size class.

- TRBJ1-6 TRBV5-6 - TGTGCCAGCAGCTTGTACGGGTATAATTCACCCCTCCACTTT CASSLYGYNSPLHF
- TRBJ2-7 TRBV15 - TGTGCCACCAGCAGAGATTTGGGTAGCGGATTAGAGCAGTACTTC CATSRDLGSGLEQYF
- TRBJ1-6 TRBV7-8 - TGTGCCAGCAGCCCGACGGGACAACTTAATTCACCCCTCCACTTT CASSPTGQLNSPLHF
- TRBJ2-7 TRBV19 TRBD1 TGTGCCAGTATGAACAGGGGGACCTACGAGCAGTACTTC CASMNRGTYEQYF
- TRBJ2-7 TRBV7-9 - TGTGCCAGCAGCTTCGCAGAGGGCACTACCTACGAGCAGTACTTC CASSFAEGTTYEQYF
- TRBJ2-1 TRBV6-1 TRBD2 TGTGCCAGCAGTGAATCCGTGACTAGCGGGCATGAGCAGTTCTTC CASSESVTSGHEQFF
- TRBJ1-2 TRBV9 TRBD1 TGTGCCAGCAGCGTAGTGACAGGGTCGCCTTATGGCTACACCTTC CASSVVTGSPYGYTF
- TRBJ1-2 TRBV28 TRBD1 TGTGCCAGCAGTTTAGGTGACAGGGCCCATGGCTACACCTTC CASSLGDRAHGYTF
- TRBJ2-7 TRBV28 TRBD2 TGTGCCAGCAGCCATGGGACTAGCGGGAGTAGGTGGTGGACCTACGAGCAGTACTTC CASSHGTSGSRWWTYEQYF
- TRBJ1-2 TRBV3-1/TRBV3-2 - TGTGCCAGCAGCCAAGTCAGGCCCCCTCGCTACACCTTC CASSQVRPPRYTF
- TRBJ2-7 TRBV11-2 - TGTGCCAGCAGCTGGGGCGTGGGGCGGGAATCCTCCTACGAGCAGTACTTC CASSWGVGRESSYEQYF
- TRBJ2-7 TRBV7-6 TRBD2 TGTGCCAGCAGCTCCCTAGCGGGAGAATCCTACGAGCAGTACTTC CASSSLAGESYEQYF
- TRBJ2-2 TRBV5-1 - TGCGCCTCCCATTTAGGGGCGGACACCGGGGAGCTGTTTTTT CASHLGADTGELFF
- TRBJ2-5 TRBV13 - TGTGCCAGCAGCTTAGTAAGCGAAGGAGGAGAGACCCAGTACTTC CASSLVSEGGETQYF
few TRBJ1-1 TRBV28 TRBD1 TGTGCCAGCAGTCCAGGGGGCTGGGACACTGAAGCTTTCTTT CASSPGGWDTEAFF
few TRBJ2-4 TRBV5-1 - TGCGCCAGCAGCTTGGGCGGTAACTTAGCCAAAAACATTCAGTACTTC CASSLGGNLAKNIQYF
- TRBJ2-7 TRBV5-1 - TGCGCCAGCAGCCCCGGGCAGGGGCTATACGAGCAGTACTTC CASSPGQGLYEQYF
- TRBJ1-1 TRBV5-8 - TGTGCCAGCAGCTTTCGGGGCACTGAAGCTTTCTTT CASSFRGTEAFF
- TRBJ2-2 TRBV29-1 TRBD1 TGCAGCGTTCGACGGGACAGCGGAAGGGACGGGGAGCTGTTTTTT CSVRRDSGRDGELFF
- TRBJ1-5 TRBV2 - TGTGCCAGCAGGGAGTTCAATCAGCCCCAGCATTTT CASREFNQPQHF
- TRBJ2-7 TRBV7-9 - TGTGCCAGCTCCTTCGGGAGCGCCTACGAGCAGTACTTC CASSFGSAYEQYF
- TRBJ2-5 TRBV2 TRBD2 TGTGCCAGCAGGGCTAGACTAGCGGGAGTGGAGACCCAGTACTTC CASRARLAGVETQYF
- TRBJ1-4 TRBV6-5 - TGTGCCAGCAGTTACTCCAGGACAGCAACTAATGAAAAACTGTTTTTT CASSYSRTATNEKLFF
- TRBJ1-3 TRBV28 - TGTGCCAGCAGTTTATACCGTAGTGTATCTGGAAACACCATATATTTT CASSLYRSVSGNTIYF
- TRBJ2-3 TRBV27 - TGTGCCAGCAGTCCCTATCGTAGCACAGATACGCAGTATTTT CASSPYRSTDTQYF
- TRBJ2-1 TRBV28 TRBD1 TGTGCCAGCAGTTTGGGGAACAGGGGCAATGAGCAGTTCTTC CASSLGNRGNEQFF
- TRBJ2-5 TRBV2 TRBD1 TGTGCCAGCAGCGCGCGACAGGGCCGAGAGACCCAGTACTTC CASSARQGRETQYF
- TRBJ1-2 TRBV10-3 - TGTGCCATCGAACAGGGTATCGAGGGAAGAAACTATGGCTACACCTTC CAIEQGIEGRNYGYTF
- TRBJ2-7 TRBV14 TRBD1 TGTGCCAGCAGCCAAGATTCCCAGGGGGCAACTTACTTC CASSQDSQGATYF
- TRBJ2-7 TRBV6-5 - TGTGCCAGCGGCGGGGGGACAGGGAGCCGCGAGCAGTACTTC CASGGGTGSREQYF
- TRBJ2-3 TRBV9 - TGTGCCAGCAGCGTAGAGGGCGGGTCTTTCACAGATACGCAGTATTTT CASSVEGGSFTDTQYF
- TRBJ1-1 TRBV14 - TGTGCCAGCAGCCATTTGAAAGGGGAGGGAACTGAAGCTTTCTTT CASSHLKGEGTEAFF
- TRBJ1-1 TRBV27 TRBD1 TGTGCCAGCAGTTTAAGACAGGGTGAAGCTTTCTTT CASSLRQGEAFF
once TRBJ2-7 TRBV18 - TGTGCCAGCTCACCACTTCAGGGTACCTACGAGCAGTACTTC CASSPLQGTYEQYF
- TRBJ2-3 TRBV2 TRBD2 TGTGCCAGCAGTCGTCTAGCGGGATCAGATACGCAGTATTTT CASSRLAGSDTQYF
- TRBJ1-4 TRBV5-1 - TGCGCCAGCAGCTTGGCCCACAGGGCGGATGAAAAACTGTTTTTT CASSLAHRADEKLFF
- TRBJ2-5 TRBV28 - TGTGCCAGCATGGAGACGGCTGGCCAAGAGACCCAGTACTTC CASMETAGQETQYF
once TRBJ2-2 TRBV28 - TGTGCCGTCAGGGGCGGGAGAAACACCGGGGAGCTGTTTTTT CAVRGGRNTGELFF
- TRBJ2-7 TRBV6-1 - TGTGCCAGCAGTGAAAAGAGGGACTTCTCCTACGAGCAGTACTTC CASSEKRDFSYEQYF
few TRBJ2-3 TRBV27 - TGTGCCAGCAAACAGGGACTACCCGTTAGCACAGATACGCAGTATTTT CASKQGLPVSTDTQYF
- TRBJ2-1 TRBV6-5 TRBD2 TGTGCCAGCAGCTGGACTAGCGGAGAGCAGTTCTTC CASSWTSGEQFF
- TRBJ1-6 TRBV28 TRBD1 TGTGCCAGCAGCTCGGGACAGGGGGATTCACCCCTCCACTTT CASSSGQGDSPLHF
- TRBJ2-6 TRBV14 - TGTGCCAGCAGCCCAAGAGGGTCTGGGGCCAACGTCCTGACTTTC CASSPRGSGANVLTF
- TRBJ2-7 TRBV4-1 TRBD2 TGCGCCAGCAGCCAAGATTGGACTAGCGGGATTACCCCCTACGAGCAGTACTTC CASSQDWTSGITPYEQYF
- TRBJ2-1 TRBV28 - TGTGCCAGCAGTTTCGGAGGGCCTTTCAATGAGCAGTTCTTC CASSFGGPFNEQFF
- TRBJ2-1 TRBV11-2 TRBD2 TGTGCCAGCAGCTCGAGGACTAGCGGGACACTGAGCTCCTACAATGAGCAGTTCTTC CASSSRTSGTLSSYNEQFF
- TRBJ1-2 TRBV5-4 TRBD1 TGTGCCAGCAGAAGACTCGGGACAGGGGATGGCTACACCTTC CASRRLGTGDGYTF
once TRBJ2-5 TRBV4-1 - TGCGCCAGCAGCCAAGATAACTTCGTAACGACCCAGTACTTC CASSQDNFVTTQYF
- TRBJ1-4 TRBV4-2 - TGTGCCAGCAGCCAAGAACTGTATGAAAAACTGTTTTTT CASSQELYEKLFF
- TRBJ2-7 TRBV11-3 TRBD1 TGTGCCAGCAGTCAATTGGGACAGGAGACCTACGAGCAGTACTTC CASSQLGQETYEQYF
- TRBJ2-3 TRBV11-2 - TGTGCCAGCAGCCCCGGAGTATTCACAGGGTTGGCAGATACGCAGTATTTT CASSPGVFTGLADTQYF
- TRBJ1-4 TRBV12-5 - TGTGCTAGTGGTTTCGAGGTTTTCGCTAATGAAAAACTGTTTTTT CASGFEVFANEKLFF